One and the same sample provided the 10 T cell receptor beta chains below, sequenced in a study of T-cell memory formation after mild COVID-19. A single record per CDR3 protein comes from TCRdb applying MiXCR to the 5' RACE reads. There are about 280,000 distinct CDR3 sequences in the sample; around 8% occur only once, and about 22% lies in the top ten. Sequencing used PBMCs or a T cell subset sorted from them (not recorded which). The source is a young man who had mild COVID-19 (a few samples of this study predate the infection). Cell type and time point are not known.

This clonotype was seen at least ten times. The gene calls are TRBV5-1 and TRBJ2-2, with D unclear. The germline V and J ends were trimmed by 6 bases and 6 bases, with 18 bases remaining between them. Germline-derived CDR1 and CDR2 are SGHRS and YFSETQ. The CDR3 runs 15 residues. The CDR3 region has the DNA TGCGCCAGCACCGAAGGACCGCCTCCTGCCGGGGAGCTGTTTTTT. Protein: CASTEGPPPAGELFF.

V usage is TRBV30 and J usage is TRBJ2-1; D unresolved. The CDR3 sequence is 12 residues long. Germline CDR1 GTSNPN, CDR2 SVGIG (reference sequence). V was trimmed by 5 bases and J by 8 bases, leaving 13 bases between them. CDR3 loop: CAWGNLADEQFF. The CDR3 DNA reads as TGTGCCTGGGGTAACCTCGCCGATGAGCAGTTCTTC.

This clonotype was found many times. The CDR3 loop reads CASSSAPNTEAFF. The CDR3 DNA sequence: TGTGCCAGCTCATCGGCCCCGAACACTGAAGCTTTCTTT. The V call is TRBV18, the J call TRBJ1-1; D ambiguous. V lost 5 bases, J lost 1 base, and 8 bases lay in between. The CDR3 is 13 amino acids. The germline V gene has CDR1 KGHSH and CDR2 LQKENI.

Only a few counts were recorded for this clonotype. The CDR3 loop reads CSVDRGLNEQFF. The CDR3 nucleotides are TGCAGCGTTGATAGGGGTCTCAATGAGCAGTTCTTC. The genes are TRBV29-1 and TRBJ2-1, with TRBD1 as a possible D gene (5 bases). Germline V gene lookup returns CDR1 SQVTM and CDR2 ANQGSEA. The CDR3 runs 12 residues. V dropped 3 bases and J dropped 6 bases, with 9 bases sitting between them.

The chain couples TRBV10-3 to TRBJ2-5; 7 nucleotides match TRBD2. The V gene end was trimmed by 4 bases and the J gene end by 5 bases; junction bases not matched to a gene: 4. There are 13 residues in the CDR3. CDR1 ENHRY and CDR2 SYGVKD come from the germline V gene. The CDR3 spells CAISVSGGETQYF. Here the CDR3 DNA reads TGTGCCATCAGTGTTTCCGGGGGGGAGACCCAGTACTTC.

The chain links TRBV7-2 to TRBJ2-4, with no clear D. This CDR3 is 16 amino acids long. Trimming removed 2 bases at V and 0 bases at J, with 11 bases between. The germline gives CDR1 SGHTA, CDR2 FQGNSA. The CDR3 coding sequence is TGTGCCAGCAGCTTAATCGGGCAGGTAGCCAAAAACATTCAGTACTTC. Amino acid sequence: CASSLIGQVAKNIQYF.

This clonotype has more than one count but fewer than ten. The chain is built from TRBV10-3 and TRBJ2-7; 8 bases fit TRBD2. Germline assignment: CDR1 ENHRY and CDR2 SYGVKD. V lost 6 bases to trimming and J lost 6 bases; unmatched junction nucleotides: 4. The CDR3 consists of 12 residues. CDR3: CAISVAGREQYF. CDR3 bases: TGTGCCATCAGCGTAGCGGGGCGCGAGCAGTACTTC.

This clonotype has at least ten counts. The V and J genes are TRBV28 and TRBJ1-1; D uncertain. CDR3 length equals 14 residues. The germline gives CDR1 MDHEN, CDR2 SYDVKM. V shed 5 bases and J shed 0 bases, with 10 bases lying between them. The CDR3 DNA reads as TGTGCCAGCAGTACGTTGGTCATGAACACTGAAGCTTTCTTT. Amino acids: CASSTLVMNTEAFF. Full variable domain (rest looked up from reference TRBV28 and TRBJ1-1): DVKVTQSSRYLVKRTGEKVFLECVQDMDHENMFWYRQDPGLGLRLIYFSYDVKMKEKGDIPEGYSVSREKKERFSLILESASTNQTSMYLCASSTLVMNTEAFFGQGTRLTVV.

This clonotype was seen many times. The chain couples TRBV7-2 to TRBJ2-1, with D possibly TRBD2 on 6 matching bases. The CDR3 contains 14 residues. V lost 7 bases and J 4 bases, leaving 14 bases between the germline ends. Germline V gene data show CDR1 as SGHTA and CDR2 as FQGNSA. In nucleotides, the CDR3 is TGTGCCAGCACCGGAGGGTATGGGTACAATGAGCAGTTCTTC. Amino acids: CASTGGYGYNEQFF.

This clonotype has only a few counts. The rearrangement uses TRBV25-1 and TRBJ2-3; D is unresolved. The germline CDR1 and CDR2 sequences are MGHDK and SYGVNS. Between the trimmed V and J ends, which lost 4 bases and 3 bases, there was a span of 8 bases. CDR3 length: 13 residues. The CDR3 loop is CASSVWTTDTQYF. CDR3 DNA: TGTGCCAGCAGTGTATGGACGACAGATACGCAGTATTTT.